This record covers a single T cell receptor beta chain. This clonotype was observed a handful of times. Its antigen target is currently unknown. Per-base quality was not reported, and no clone a single base away is much larger than it. The sample is drawn from a study of response to subunit inactivated influenza vaccine (dated by TCRdb to the late 2010s). Regarding the complete study: To follow how T cells responded to a trivalent subunit inactivated influenza vaccine, the researchers relied on deep quantitative profiling of the T cell receptor repertoire. Broader findings and caveats from the paper: The authors proposed that each seasonal influenza vaccination may bring in only a limited number of new T cells.

Library construction relied on RT-PCR. Sequencing used an Illumina HiSeq 2500. The public reads were reprocessed in TCRdb via fastp at Q25 and MiXCR, keeping in-frame beta chains. Identical CDR3 proteins give one entry, which carries the most common genes and DNA. Recorded for this sample are under 550,000 distinct CDR3 sequences; 7.6% of them occurred a single time. The ten biggest clones cover 10% to 15% of the sample. The CDR3 sequence holds 18 residues, the cysteine and phenylalanine included. The kept DNA is CDR3 alone, 54 bases in frame from the first base. The germline V and J ends show losses of 1 base and 4 bases respectively, and no gene match explains 12 bases of the junction. Based on the germline V gene (reference sequence), the CDR1 and CDR2 sequences are MNHEY and SMNVEV.

The TCR comes from a man between 45 and 75 years old who received an inactivated influenza vaccine. Donor details come from another sample of the same person, matched by shared clones. This material consisted of PBMCs from blood, taken 23 months after vaccination. This chain joins TRBV27 to TRBJ2-1; TRBD2 agrees with 8 junctional bases. The nucleotides read TGTGCCAGCAGTTTATTGTGGGTTAGCGGGAAAAATTACAATGAGCAGTTCTTC. Its product reads: CASSLLWVSGKNYNEQFF.